This TCR beta chain was captured in a study of PD-L1 blockade in urothelial cancer. Described time point: peripheral blood 6 weeks after treatment start. Only in-frame clones appear in the TCRdb table, and some are missing; sequencing was by immunoSEQ multiplex PCR. This sample carries about 120,000 clones, approximately 90% of them seen once, and the ten largest clones take approximately 1.7%. This clonotype was sampled from a man aged 55 to 69 with urothelial cancer. The sample consisted of PBMCs, taken around atezolizumab (anti-PD-L1) treatment.

The CDR3 spells CASSPWSGDSYNSPLHF. For the CDR3, the DNA is TGTGCCAGCTCCCCATGGAGCGGAGACTCCTATAATTCACCCCTCCACTTT. The chain employs TRBV18 and TRBJ1-6; D not certain. Trimming pared 6 bases from V and 0 bases from J, leaving 15 bases between. Germline lookup yields CDR1 KGHSH and CDR2 LQKENI. The CDR3 has 17 residues.